This entry concerns a single T cell receptor (beta chain). The antigen is undetermined. It was by 5' RACE with UMI labels that the TRB cDNA libraries were prepared. For each CDR3 protein, TCRdb gives one entry from its re-call of the 5' RACE reads, without DNA. The sample shows about 150,000 distinct CDR3 sequences, and roughly 0.41% sits with its ten largest clones. This entry comes from a study of CXCR3-negative and CXCR3-positive naive CD8 T cells. Study summary: The libraries yielded 130 million to 150 million TRB reads, about 1.5 +/- 0.3 million each.

From germline, CDR1 is MDHEN and CDR2 SYDVKM. This CDR3 is built from 14 residues. Each CD8+ T cell subset was flow-sorted in triplicate. Every sort contained 250,000 to 300,000 cells. Study outcomes and limitations: Comparison of naive cells showed more hydrophobic TRB CDR3s in CXCR3-positive than in CXCR3-negative naive cells. Both naive subsets showed comparably high diversity, and memory CD8+ cells showed much lower diversity. Cryopreservation partially lowered CXCR3 expression, so most assays used fresh PBMCs.

The sample comprised naive CXCR3+ CD8+ T cells from blood. As to subset: CD45RO-CCR7+CD27+CD95- naive CD8+ T cells expressing CXCR3 (TNR3+). The sequence came from a human donor in good health. Some clones in this sample may be carry-over from other donors' samples. This chain connects TRBV28 to TRBJ2-7. CDR3 amino acids: CASSLETYSYEQYF.